This T cell receptor beta chain came from a study of response to subunit inactivated influenza vaccine (dated by TCRdb to the late 2010s). For the wider study: Deep quantitative profiling of the T cell receptor repertoire was used in the study to follow responses to a trivalent subunit inactivated influenza vaccine. Study-wide findings and limitations: The authors proposed that each seasonal influenza vaccination may bring in only a limited number of new T cells.

The CDR3 holds 16 amino acids from the cysteine to the phenylalanine. The entry retains the CDR3 DNA only, 48 bases that are in frame from base 1. As encoded in the germline V gene, CDR1 is SGHTA while CDR2 is FQGNSA. V is pruned by 2 bases and J by 3 bases, leaving 8 bases of the junction without a gene match. This clonotype was seen only a few times. This receptor's antigen is unknown. Qualities for individual bases were not recorded, and no much larger clone is one base off. To prepare the library, RT-PCR was applied. Sequencing was carried out with an Illumina HiSeq 2500. Through fastp at Q25 and MiXCR, TCRdb rebuilt clones from the public reads, retaining in-frame beta chains. Entries are consolidated by CDR3 protein sequence, retaining the most common genes and DNA. The sample table holds roughly 650,000 distinct CDR3 sequences, of which around 15% were seen once. The ten largest clones add up to 6.5% to 8% of the sample.

In this chain, TRBV7-2 is recombined with TRBJ2-3, and TRBD1 matches 7 of the central bases. The material was PBMCs from blood, obtained approximately 15 days before vaccination. This clonotype was obtained from a middle-aged man who received an inactivated influenza vaccine. Donor details come from another sample of the same person, matched by shared clones. CDR3 reads: CASSLKQGSGTDTQYF. The nucleotides read TGTGCCAGCAGCTTAAAACAGGGGTCGGGAACAGATACGCAGTATTTT. When the CDR3 is completed using the reference TRBV7-2 and TRBJ2-3 genes on either side, the full variable domain is GAGVSQSPSNKVTEKGKDVELRCDPISGHTALYWYRQSLGQGLEFLIYFQGNSAPDKSGLPSDRFSAERTGGSVSTLTIQRTQQEDSAVYLCASSLKQGSGTDTQYFGPGTRLTVL.